This passage covers 15 T cell receptor beta chains from one sample sequenced in a study of PD-1 blockade in classical Hodgkin lymphoma. Time point of the sample: newly diagnosed, previously untreated cHL patient sample. From thawed PBMCs, magnetic negative selection was used to isolate the CD8+ T cells. Measured with immunoSEQ multiplex PCR; TCRdb has only the in-frame clones, and not every one. The table lists about 21,000 clones, about 86% of them singletons, with 6.5% to 8% in the top ten. Sequencing was carried out using CD8+ T cells from blood. Receptors were obtained from a human donor with classical Hodgkin lymphoma.

V usage is TRBV7-2 and J usage is TRBJ2-7, with 11 bases identical to TRBD1. This CDR3 is 16 amino acids long. CDR1 SGHTA and CDR2 FQGNSA come from the germline V gene. Losses at the gene ends were 3 bases for V and 3 bases for J; bases not matched to a gene: 7. In nucleotides, the CDR3 is TGTGCCAGCAGCTTTAGTTGGACAGGGGGCATCTACGAGCAGTACTTC. Translating gives CASSFSWTGGIYEQYF.

This clone was counted a few times. In nucleotides, the CDR3 is TGTGCCACCAGCACGCACAGGGGCAATTCACCCCTCCACTTT. Amino acids: CATSTHRGNSPLHF. This chain uses TRBV15 with TRBJ1-6; TRBD1 agrees at 7 bases. The CDR3 covers 14 residues. Germline assignment: CDR1 LNHNV and CDR2 YYDKDF (reference sequence). V lost 4 bases, J lost 7 bases, and 4 bases stayed unmatched.

This chain joins TRBV6-1 and TRBJ2-7; the D is unclear. Germline V gives CDR1 MNHNS, CDR2 SASEGT. V was shortened by 2 bases and J by 2 bases, with 7 bases between the two germline ends. The CDR3 consists of 13 residues. This CDR3 is CASSETGTYEQYF. In DNA, the CDR3 is TGTGCCAGCAGTGAAACGGGCACCTACGAGCAGTACTTC.

The chain carries TRBV18 and TRBJ2-2; perhaps TRBD1 as D (5 bases). The germline gives CDR1 KGHSH, CDR2 LQKENI. V was pared by 1 base and J by 6 bases, with 18 bases between. This CDR3 has 17 residues. CDR3 residues: CASSPQGPGSSAGELFF. CDR3 in DNA: TGTGCCAGCTCACCACAAGGACCAGGGTCTTCGGCCGGGGAGCTGTTTTTT.

The CDR3 spells CATREGANVLTF. The CDR3, as DNA: TGTGCCACAAGGGAAGGGGCCAACGTCCTGACTTTC. This chain joins TRBV27 and TRBJ2-6; D remains unclear. Trimming shortened V by 10 bases and J by 4 bases, and 8 bases separated the two germline ends. Germline CDR1 and CDR2: MNHEY and SMNVEV (reference sequence). The CDR3 consists of 12 residues.

The chain recombines TRBV25-1 with TRBJ1-1; D remains ambiguous. The V end lost 5 bases, the J end lost 9 bases, and 16 bases lay between the germline ends. Germline CDR1 and CDR2: MGHDK and SYGVNS. The CDR3 spans 13 residues. The CDR3 DNA reads as TGTGCCAGCAGTCCGCGCGGAGAGGCTAAAGCTTTCTTT. Its translation: CASSPRGEAKAFF.

The rearrangement joins TRBV28 to TRBJ1-4; D gene unclear. The CDR3 has 14 residues. CDR1 is MDHEN, CDR2 SYDVKM, per germline. V gave up 3 bases and J gave up 7 bases, with 12 bases separating them. CDR3 DNA sequence: TGTGCCAGCAGTTTGTGGTTACGTGGTGAAAAACTGTTTTTT. It is translated as CASSLWLRGEKLFF.

The V gene is TRBV11-2, the J gene TRBJ2-5, with D possibly being TRBD2 (5 bases). The CDR3 consists of 15 residues. The V gene's germline CDR1 is SGHAT and CDR2 FQNNGV. Trimming shortened V by 5 bases and J by 4 bases, and 17 bases separated the two germline ends. The CDR3 DNA is TGTGCCAGCAGCCCCTGGGCTTCGGCGGGAGAGACCCAGTACTTC. Its translation is CASSPWASAGETQYF.

CDR3 bases: TGTGCCAGCAGTTACACTGCTAACTATGGCTACACCTTC. Translating gives CASSYTANYGYTF. This chain uses TRBV6-5 with TRBJ1-2; D is undetermined. The CDR3 length is 13 residues. Trimming shortened V by 2 bases and J by 0 bases, and 4 bases separated the two germline ends. CDR1 is MNHEY, CDR2 SVGAGI, per germline.

This clone was detected only a few times. The rearrangement joins TRBV13 to TRBJ1-1; D is undetermined. The CDR3 is 13 residues long. The germline V gene has CDR1 PRHDT and CDR2 FYEKMQ (reference sequence). Trimming cost V 3 bases and J 7 bases, with 12 bases left between them. CDR3: CASSFGFESEAFF. The CDR3 nucleotides are TGTGCCAGCAGCTTTGGTTTTGAGAGTGAAGCTTTCTTT.

The genes are TRBV18 and TRBJ2-7; possibly TRBD2 for D (5 bases). The CDR3 sequence is 17 residues long. Trimming took off 2 bases at V and 2 bases at J, with 19 bases between the two ends. Per the germline V gene, CDR1 is KGHSH and CDR2 is LQKENI. As DNA, the CDR3 is TGTGCCAGCTCACCAATGGGCCGGAGCGGAGGCACCTACGAGCAGTACTTC. Amino acid sequence: CASSPMGRSGGTYEQYF.

This clone turned up a few times. The chain joins TRBV5-4 to TRBJ1-1; D is uncertain. CDR1 SGHNT and CDR2 YYREEE come from the germline V gene (reference sequence). V was shortened by 6 bases and J by 4 bases, with 7 bases between the two germline ends. The CDR3 loop spans 11 amino acids. Written as DNA, the CDR3 is TGTGCCAGCAAATGGGGCACTGAAGCTTTCTTT. Encoded protein: CASKWGTEAFF.

The V and J genes are TRBV6-5 and TRBJ2-5, with a tentative D call TRBD2 (6 bases). Deletions cut 5 bases from V and 4 bases from J, with 17 bases between. Germline CDR1 and CDR2: MNHEY and SVGAGI. The CDR3 has 15 amino acids. The CDR3 protein is CASSKSLEGGETQYF. In DNA, the CDR3 is TGTGCCAGCAGTAAATCCTTGGAGGGAGGAGAGACCCAGTACTTC.

The V gene is TRBV19, the J gene TRBJ2-4; D unclear. The CDR3 totals 16 residues. With 5 bases removed from V and 5 bases from J, the gap between germline ends came to 19 bases. Germline CDR1 reads LNHDA; CDR2 reads SQIVND (reference sequence). The CDR3 here is CASSPPSRLSQNIQYF. CDR3 DNA: TGTGCCAGTAGTCCCCCTAGTCGTCTCTCCCAAAACATTCAGTACTTC.

The CDR3 DNA is TGTGCCAGCAGTTACATGGGGGTAGCTTTCTTT. Translated: CASSYMGVAFF. V and J are TRBV6-5 and TRBJ1-1, with a weak D call TRBD1 (5 bases). Germline CDR1 MNHEY, CDR2 SVGAGI. The length of the CDR3 is 11 residues. Trimming took 2 bases from V and 10 from J, leaving 8 bases between them.